This T cell receptor (beta chain) was sequenced for a study of identical twins. Study findings and constraints: Beta out-of-frame sequences showed weaker excess twin sharing. Abundant beta clonotypes from cord blood had fewer insertions, unlike memory repertoires, which showed none.

TCRdb recomputed calls from the 5' RACE reads with MiXCR, one row per CDR3 protein. The data show 500,000 or so distinct CDR3 sequences, 14% seen once. With respect to this clonotype: Its antigen remains unknown.

Everyone who gave samples was a healthy Caucasian. The same sample was also used in a study of yellow fever vaccine responses in identical twins.

Input material: CD4+ T cells sorted from blood. This TCR was recovered from a woman aged 18-35 years in good health.

CDR3 coding DNA: TGTGCCAGCAGTTCCGGGACTAGGAGATTAGAGACCCAGTACTTC. Protein sequence: CASSSGTRRLETQYF. The chain carries TRBV12-3 or TRBV12-4 and TRBJ2-5, with 8 bases that match TRBD2. CDR3 size: 15 residues. Trimming took 4 bases from V and 4 from J; bases not matched to a gene: 8.